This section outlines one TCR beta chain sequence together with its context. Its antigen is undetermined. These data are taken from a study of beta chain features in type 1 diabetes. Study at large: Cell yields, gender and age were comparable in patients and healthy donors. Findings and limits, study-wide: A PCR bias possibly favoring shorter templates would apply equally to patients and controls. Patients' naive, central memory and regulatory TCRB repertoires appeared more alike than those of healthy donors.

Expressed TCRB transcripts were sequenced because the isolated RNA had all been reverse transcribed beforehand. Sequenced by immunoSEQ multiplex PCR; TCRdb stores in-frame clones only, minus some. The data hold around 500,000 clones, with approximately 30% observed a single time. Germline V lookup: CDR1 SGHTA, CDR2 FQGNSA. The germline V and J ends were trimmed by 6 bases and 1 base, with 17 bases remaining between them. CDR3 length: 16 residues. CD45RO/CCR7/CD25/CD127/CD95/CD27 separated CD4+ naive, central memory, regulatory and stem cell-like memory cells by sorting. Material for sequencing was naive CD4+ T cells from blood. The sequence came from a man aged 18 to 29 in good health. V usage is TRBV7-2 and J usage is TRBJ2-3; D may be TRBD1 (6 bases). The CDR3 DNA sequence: TGTGCCAGCAGTCCGCTGAGAGGGGGAGGCACAGATACGCAGTATTTT. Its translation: CASSPLRGGGTDTQYF. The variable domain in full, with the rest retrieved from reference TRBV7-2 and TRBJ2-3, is GAGVSQSPSNKVTEKGKDVELRCDPISGHTALYWYRQSLGQGLEFLIYFQGNSAPDKSGLPSDRFSAERTGGSVSTLTIQRTQQEDSAVYLCASSPLRGGGTDTQYFGPGTRLTVL.